This TCR beta chain was sequenced during a study of shared clonotypes between healthy human individuals. V was cut by 0 bases and J by 6 bases, with 6 bases left in between. Germline CDR1 and CDR2: MNHEY and SVGAGI. CDR3 length: 13 amino acids. The repertoire was sequenced with immunoSEQ multiplex PCR; TCRdb's copy has only in-frame clones and lacks some. This table holds around 1,900,000 clones, 93% found once. About this clone itself: Its antigen is not known.

CD45RO-negative CD8 cells positively selected for CCR7 made up the naive population, which excluded terminally differentiated effector memory CD45RA+ cells. Recent acute infections and vaccinations were absent in the healthy HIV-negative adult donors. General study results and limits: Around 5% was the fraction of naive CD4 clonotypes found shared across a few donors. Generation probabilities of non-shared clonotypes were lower (relative to those shared by all four donors). Sampling covered nothing but blood. Tissue TCR repertoires likely differ from those found in blood.

The sample consisted of naive CD8+ T cells from PBMCs. The TCR was taken from a young man in good health. Some clones in this sample may be carry-over from other donors' samples. The V call is TRBV6-5, the J call TRBJ1-5; D remains ambiguous. In DNA form, the CDR3 reads TGTGCCAGCAGTTACTCGATCCTTCAGCCCCAGCATTTT. It translates to CASSYSILQPQHF.